A single T cell receptor beta chain is shown here with its context. What it binds is unknown. The study ran its PCR with 60 Vbeta and 13 Jbeta primers. Study processing details: About 9.9 million of the about 80 million unique TCR beta chains counted in a later analysis were shared. Only in-frame clones appear in the TCRdb table, and some are missing; sequencing was by immunoSEQ multiplex PCR. For V, J and clone size, that table is used; D and trimming come from the DNA. In the table there are more than 110,000 clones, about 80% of which are singletons. CDR3 length: 14 amino acids. The germline V and J ends were trimmed by 4 bases and 0 bases, with 9 bases remaining between them. CDR1 MNHEY and CDR2 SMNVEV come from the germline V gene (reference sequence). This specimen belongs to a study of cytomegalovirus exposure and HLA in healthy donors. Study results and limitations: A prior analysis recorded that most TCR beta V segments were productive about 90% or about 30% of the time.

The genes are TRBV27 and TRBJ2-5, with D possibly matching TRBD1 (6 bases). The sequence was obtained from a male donor in good health and CMV-seronegative. The sample taken for sequencing was PBMCs. CDR3 sequence (DNA): TGTGCCAGCAGTTCAGACAGGTACCAAGAGACCCAGTACTTC. Amino acid sequence: CASSSDRYQETQYF.